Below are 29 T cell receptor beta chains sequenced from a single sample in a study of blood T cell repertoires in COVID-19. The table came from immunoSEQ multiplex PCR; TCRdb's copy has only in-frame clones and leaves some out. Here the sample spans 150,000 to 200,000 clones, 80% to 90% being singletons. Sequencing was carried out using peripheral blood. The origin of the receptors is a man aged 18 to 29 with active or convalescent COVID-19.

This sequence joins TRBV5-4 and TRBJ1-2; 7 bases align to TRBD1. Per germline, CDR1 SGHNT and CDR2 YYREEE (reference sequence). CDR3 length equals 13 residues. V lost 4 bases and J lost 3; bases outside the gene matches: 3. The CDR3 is CASSVDRDYGYTF. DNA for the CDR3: TGTGCCAGCAGCGTAGACAGGGACTATGGCTACACCTTC.

The DNA of the CDR3 is TGCGCCAGCAGCTTCGGGTCCTATGGCTACACCTTC. Translating it yields CASSFGSYGYTF. This rearrangement joins TRBV5-1 to TRBJ1-2, with unresolved D. Trimming removed 2 bases at V and 4 bases at J, with 6 bases between. The CDR3 is made up of 12 amino acids. Germline V gene data show CDR1 as SGHRS and CDR2 as YFSETQ.

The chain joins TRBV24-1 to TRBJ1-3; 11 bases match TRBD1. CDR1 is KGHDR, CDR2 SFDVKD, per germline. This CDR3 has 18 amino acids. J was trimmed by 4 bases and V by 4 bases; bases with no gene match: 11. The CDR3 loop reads CATSEGDRGSPQGNTIYF. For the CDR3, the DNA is TGTGCCACCAGTGAGGGGGACAGGGGGTCCCCCCAGGGAAACACCATATATTTT.

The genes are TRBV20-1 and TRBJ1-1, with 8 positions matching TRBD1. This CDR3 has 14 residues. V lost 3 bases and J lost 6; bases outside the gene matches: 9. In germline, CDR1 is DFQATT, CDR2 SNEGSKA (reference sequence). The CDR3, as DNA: TGCAGTGCTAGTGCAGGGGGCCCAGCGGCTGAAGCTTTCTTT. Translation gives CSASAGGPAAEAFF.

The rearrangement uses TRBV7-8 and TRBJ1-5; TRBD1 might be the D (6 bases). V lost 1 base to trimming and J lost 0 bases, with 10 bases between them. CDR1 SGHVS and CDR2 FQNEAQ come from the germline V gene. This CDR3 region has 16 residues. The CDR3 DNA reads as TGTGCCAGCAGCTTAGGTCAGGGGTATAGCAATCAGCCCCAGCATTTT. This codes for CASSLGQGYSNQPQHF.

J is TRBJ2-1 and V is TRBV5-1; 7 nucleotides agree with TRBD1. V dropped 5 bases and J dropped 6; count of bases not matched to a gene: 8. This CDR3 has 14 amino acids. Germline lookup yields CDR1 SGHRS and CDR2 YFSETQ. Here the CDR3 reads CASSYWTGSNEQFF. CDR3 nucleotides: TGCGCCAGCAGTTACTGGACAGGTAGCAATGAGCAGTTCTTC. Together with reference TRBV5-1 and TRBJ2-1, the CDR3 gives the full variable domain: KAGVTQTPRYLIKTRGQQVTLSCSPISGHRSVSWYQQTPGQGLQFLFEYFSETQRNKGNFPGRFSGRQFSNSRSEMNVSTLELGDSALYLCASSYWTGSNEQFFGPGTRLTVL.

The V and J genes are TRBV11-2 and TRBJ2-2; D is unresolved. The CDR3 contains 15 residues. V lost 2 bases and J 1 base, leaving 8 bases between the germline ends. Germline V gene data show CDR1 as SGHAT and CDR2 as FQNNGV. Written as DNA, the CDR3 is TGTGCCAGCAGCTTATCCCCGGGGAACACCGGGGAGCTGTTTTTT. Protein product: CASSLSPGNTGELFF.

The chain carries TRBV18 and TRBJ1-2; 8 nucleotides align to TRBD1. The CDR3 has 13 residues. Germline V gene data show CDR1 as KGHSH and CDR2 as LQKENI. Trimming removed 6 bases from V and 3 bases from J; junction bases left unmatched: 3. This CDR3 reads CASSPDRDYGYTF. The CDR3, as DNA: TGTGCCAGCTCGCCGGACAGGGACTATGGCTACACCTTC. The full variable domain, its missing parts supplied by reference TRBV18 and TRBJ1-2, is NAGVMQNPRHLVRRRGQEARLRCSPMKGHSHVYWYRQLPEEGLKFMVYLQKENIIDESGMPKERFSAEFPKEGPSILRIQQVVRGDSAAYFCASSPDRDYGYTFGSGTRLTVV.

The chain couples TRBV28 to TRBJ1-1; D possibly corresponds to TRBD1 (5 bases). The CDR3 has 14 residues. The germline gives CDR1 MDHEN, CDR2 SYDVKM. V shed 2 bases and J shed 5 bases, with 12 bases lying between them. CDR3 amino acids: CASSLQGGGTEAFF. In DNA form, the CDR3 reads TGTGCCAGCAGTTTACAGGGAGGAGGGACTGAAGCTTTCTTT.

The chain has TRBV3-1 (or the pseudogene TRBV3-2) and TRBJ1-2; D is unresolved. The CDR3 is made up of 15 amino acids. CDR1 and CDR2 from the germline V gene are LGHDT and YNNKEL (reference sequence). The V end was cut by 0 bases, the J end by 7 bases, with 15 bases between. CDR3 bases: TGTGCCAGCAGCCAAGATGTCGGGCCAACTAGTGGCTACACCTTC. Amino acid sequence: CASSQDVGPTSGYTF.

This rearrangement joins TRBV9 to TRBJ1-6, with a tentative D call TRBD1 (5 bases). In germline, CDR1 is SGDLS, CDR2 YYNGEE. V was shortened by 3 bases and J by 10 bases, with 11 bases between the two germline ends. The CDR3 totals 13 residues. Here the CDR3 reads CASSASGASPLHF. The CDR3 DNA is TGTGCCAGCAGCGCCAGCGGGGCCTCACCCCTCCACTTT.

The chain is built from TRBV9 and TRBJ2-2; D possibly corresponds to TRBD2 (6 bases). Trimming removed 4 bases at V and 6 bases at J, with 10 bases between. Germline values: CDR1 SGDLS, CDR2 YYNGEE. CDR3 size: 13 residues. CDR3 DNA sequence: TGTGCCAGCAGCCCCGGAGGGGCCGGGGAGCTGTTTTTT. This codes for CASSPGGAGELFF. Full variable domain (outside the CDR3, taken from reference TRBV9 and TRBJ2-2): DSGVTQTPKHLITATGQRVTLRCSPRSGDLSVYWYQQSLDQGLQFLIQYYNGEERAKGNILERFSAQQFPDLHSELNLSSLELGDSALYFCASSPGGAGELFFGEGSRLTVL.

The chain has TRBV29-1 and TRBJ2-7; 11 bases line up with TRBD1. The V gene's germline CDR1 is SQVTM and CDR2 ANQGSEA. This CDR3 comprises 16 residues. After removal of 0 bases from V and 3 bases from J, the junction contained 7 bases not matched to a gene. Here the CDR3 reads CSVEERGGTGGYEQYF. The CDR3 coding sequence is TGCAGCGTTGAAGAGAGGGGAGGGACAGGGGGCTACGAGCAGTACTTC.

The CDR3 spells CASRRGTAYNEQFF. The CDR3 coding sequence is TGTGCCAGCAGGAGGGGGACAGCCTACAATGAGCAGTTCTTC. The chain carries TRBV28 and TRBJ2-1; TRBD1 matches 7 bases. The germline CDR1 and CDR2 sequences are MDHEN and SYDVKM. The CDR3 has 14 residues. J was trimmed by 2 bases and V by 6 bases; bases with no gene match: 4.

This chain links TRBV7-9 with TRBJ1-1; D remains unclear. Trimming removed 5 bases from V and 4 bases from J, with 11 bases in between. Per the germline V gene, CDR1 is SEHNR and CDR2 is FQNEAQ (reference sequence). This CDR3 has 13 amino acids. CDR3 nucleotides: TGTGCCAGCAGCCTGGTGCGGGGCACTGAAGCTTTCTTT. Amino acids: CASSLVRGTEAFF.

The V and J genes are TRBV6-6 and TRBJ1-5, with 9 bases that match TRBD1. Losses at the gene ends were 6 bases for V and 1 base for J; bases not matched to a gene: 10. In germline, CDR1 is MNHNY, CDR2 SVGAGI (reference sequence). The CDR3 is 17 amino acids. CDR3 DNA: TGTGCCAGCAGACGACCGACAGGGGGTCTGAGCAATCAGCCCCAGCATTTT. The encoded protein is CASRRPTGGLSNQPQHF.

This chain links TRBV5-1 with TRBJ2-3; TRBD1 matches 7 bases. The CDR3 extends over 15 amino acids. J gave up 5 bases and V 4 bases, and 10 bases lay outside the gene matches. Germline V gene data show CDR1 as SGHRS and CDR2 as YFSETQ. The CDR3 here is CASSLRTGSRDTQYF. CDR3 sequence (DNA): TGCGCCAGCAGCCTTCGGACAGGCTCTAGAGATACGCAGTATTTT.

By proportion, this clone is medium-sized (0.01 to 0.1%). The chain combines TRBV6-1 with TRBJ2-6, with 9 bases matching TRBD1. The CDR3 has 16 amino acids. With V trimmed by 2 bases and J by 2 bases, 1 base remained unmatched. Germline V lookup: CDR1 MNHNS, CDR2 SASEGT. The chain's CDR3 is CASSETGGTGANVLTF. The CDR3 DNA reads TGTGCCAGCAGTGAAACAGGGGGCACTGGGGCCAACGTCCTGACTTTC.

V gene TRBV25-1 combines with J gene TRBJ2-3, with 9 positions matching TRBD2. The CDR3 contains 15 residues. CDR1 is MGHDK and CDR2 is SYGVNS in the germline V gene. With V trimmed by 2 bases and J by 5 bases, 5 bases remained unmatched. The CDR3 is CASSEPLAGRDTQYF. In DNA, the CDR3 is TGTGCCAGCAGTGAACCCCTAGCGGGACGAGATACGCAGTATTTT.

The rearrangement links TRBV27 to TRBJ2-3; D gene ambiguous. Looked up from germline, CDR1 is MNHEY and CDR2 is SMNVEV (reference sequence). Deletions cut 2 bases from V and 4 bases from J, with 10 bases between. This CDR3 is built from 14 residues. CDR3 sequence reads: CASSLGVGPDTQYF. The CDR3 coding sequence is TGTGCCAGCAGTTTAGGAGTCGGCCCAGATACGCAGTATTTT.

The chain's CDR3 is CASSLVQAQLRSPLHF. Written as DNA, the CDR3 is TGCGCCAGCAGCTTGGTACAGGCCCAACTGAGGTCACCCCTCCACTTT. This chain links TRBV5-1 with TRBJ1-6; perhaps TRBD1 as D (5 bases). This CDR3 is built from 16 residues. Germline loops: CDR1 SGHRS, CDR2 YFSETQ. The V and J ends lost 0 bases and 10 bases respectively, with 17 bases between them.

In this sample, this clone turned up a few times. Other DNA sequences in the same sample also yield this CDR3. The CDR3 protein is CASSLSLNTEAFF. The CDR3 region has the DNA TGTGCCAGCAGTTTAAGCTTGAACACTGAAGCTTTCTTT. The chain couples TRBV12-3 or TRBV12-4 to TRBJ1-1; no firm D call. The CDR3 contains 13 residues. V was pared by 2 bases and J by 0 bases, with 4 bases between.

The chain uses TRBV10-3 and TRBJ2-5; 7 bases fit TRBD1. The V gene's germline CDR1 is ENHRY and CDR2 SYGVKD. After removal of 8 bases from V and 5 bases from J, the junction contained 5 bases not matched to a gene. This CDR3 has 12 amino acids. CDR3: CAIGQVGETQYF. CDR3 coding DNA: TGTGCCATCGGACAGGTTGGGGAGACCCAGTACTTC.

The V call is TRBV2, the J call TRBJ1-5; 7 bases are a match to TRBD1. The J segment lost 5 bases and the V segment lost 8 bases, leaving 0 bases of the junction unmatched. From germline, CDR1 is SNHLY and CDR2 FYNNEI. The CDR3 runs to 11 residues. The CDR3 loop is CASQGDQPQHF. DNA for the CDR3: TGTGCCAGCCAGGGGGATCAGCCCCAGCATTTT.

The CDR3 loop is CASSAPLRTGRGELFF. CDR3 sequence (DNA): TGTGCCAGCAGCGCTCCTCTAAGGACAGGGAGGGGGGAGCTGTTTTTT. The chain recombines TRBV9 with TRBJ2-2, with 8 positions matching TRBD1. J gave up 8 bases and V 3 bases, and 12 bases lay outside the gene matches. The CDR3 runs 16 residues. Germline V lookup: CDR1 SGDLS, CDR2 YYNGEE. Drawing the rest from reference TRBV9 and TRBJ2-2, the complete variable domain is DSGVTQTPKHLITATGQRVTLRCSPRSGDLSVYWYQQSLDQGLQFLIQYYNGEERAKGNILERFSAQQFPDLHSELNLSSLELGDSALYFCASSAPLRTGRGELFFGEGSRLTVL.

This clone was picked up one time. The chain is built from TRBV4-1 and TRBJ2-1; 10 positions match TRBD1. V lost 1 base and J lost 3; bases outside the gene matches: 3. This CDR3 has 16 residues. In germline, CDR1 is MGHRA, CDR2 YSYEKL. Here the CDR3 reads CASSQVWTGGYNEQFF. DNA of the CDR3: TGCGCCAGCAGCCAAGTATGGACAGGGGGCTACAATGAGCAGTTCTTC.

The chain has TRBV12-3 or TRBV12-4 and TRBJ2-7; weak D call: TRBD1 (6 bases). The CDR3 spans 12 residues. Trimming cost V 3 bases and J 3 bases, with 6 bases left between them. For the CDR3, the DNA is TGTGCCAGCAGTTTGGACAGCTACGAGCAGTACTTC. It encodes CASSLDSYEQYF.

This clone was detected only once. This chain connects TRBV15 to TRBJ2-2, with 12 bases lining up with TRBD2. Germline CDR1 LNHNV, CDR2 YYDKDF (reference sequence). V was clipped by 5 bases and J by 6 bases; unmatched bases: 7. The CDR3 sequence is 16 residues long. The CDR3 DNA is TGTGCCACCAGCTTCCGGACTAGCGGGAATCCCGGGGAGCTGTTTTTT. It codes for CATSFRTSGNPGELFF.

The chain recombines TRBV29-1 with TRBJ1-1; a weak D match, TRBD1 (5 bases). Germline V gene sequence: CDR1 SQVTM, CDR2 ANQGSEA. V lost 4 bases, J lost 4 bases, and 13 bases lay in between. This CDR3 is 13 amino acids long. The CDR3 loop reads CSVGGGVGTEAFF. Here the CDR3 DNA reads TGCAGCGTTGGGGGGGGAGTAGGCACTGAAGCTTTCTTT.